This T cell receptor beta chain appears in the sequencing data of a study of type 1 and type 2 diabetes patients. The PCR template was genomic DNA. Multiplex PCR with 30 forward and 13 reverse primers amplified the TCR beta CDR3. One entry per CDR3 protein results from TCRdb running MiXCR on the multiplex PCR reads. The sample records 270,000 or so distinct CDR3 sequences, 40% to 50% being singletons. Each participant gave about 10 milliliters of peripheral blood. The receptor's source is a man younger than 35 with type 2 diabetes. Sequencing used peripheral blood mononuclear cells (PBMCs).

CDR3 in amino acids: CASSELAYSYEQYF. The CDR3 bases are TGTGCCAGCAGTGAACTAGCCTACTCCTACGAGCAGTACTTC. This chain uses TRBV6-5 with TRBJ2-7, with D perhaps TRBD2 (6 bases). Germline CDR1 MNHEY, CDR2 SVGAGI. V was clipped by 5 bases and J by 0 bases, with 11 bases between them. The CDR3 spans 14 residues.